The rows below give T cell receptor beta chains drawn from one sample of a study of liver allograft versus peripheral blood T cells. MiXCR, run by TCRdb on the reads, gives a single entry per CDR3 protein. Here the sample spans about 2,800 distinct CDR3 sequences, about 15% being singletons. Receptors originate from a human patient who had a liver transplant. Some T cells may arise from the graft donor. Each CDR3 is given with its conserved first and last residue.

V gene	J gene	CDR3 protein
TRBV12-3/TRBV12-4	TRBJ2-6	CASSPSGSGANVLTF
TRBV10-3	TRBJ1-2	CAISEAPPNYGYTF
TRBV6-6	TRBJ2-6	CASSLSGGSGANVLTF
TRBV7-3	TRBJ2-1	CASSSVGGRRNEQFF
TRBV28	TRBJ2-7	CASSPTGQGVFSYEQYF
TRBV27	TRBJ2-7	CASSLGQGAYEQYF
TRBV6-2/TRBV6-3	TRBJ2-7	CASSYSGGKGEQYF
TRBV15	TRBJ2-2	CATSVQGTGELFF
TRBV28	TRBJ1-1	CAGSFGMNTEAFF
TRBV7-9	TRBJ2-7	CASNRHDSFYEQYF
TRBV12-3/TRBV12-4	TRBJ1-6	CASTIGLWGNSPLHF
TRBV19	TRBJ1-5	CASSIDREGSNQPQHF
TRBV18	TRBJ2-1	CASSQPSGPNNEQFF
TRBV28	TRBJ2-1	CASSFLAGGVLNEQFF
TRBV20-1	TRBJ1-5	CSARMGGFNQPQHF
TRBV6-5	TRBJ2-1	CASSVGMGDNEQFF
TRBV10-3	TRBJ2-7	CAISWTGGSYEQYF
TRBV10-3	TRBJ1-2	CAISAAGQSQNYGYTF
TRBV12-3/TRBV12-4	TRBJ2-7	CASSLDRRTSFHEQYF
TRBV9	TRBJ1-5	CASSPGPEIGQPQHF